Below, 31 T cell receptor beta chains from the same sample are listed, as sequenced in a study of CD8 T cells in Susac syndrome. After extraction with the RNeasy kit, about 0.5 to 1 ug of the RNA was reverse transcribed using random hexamers. A single record per CDR3 protein comes from TCRdb applying MiXCR to the immunoSEQ multiplex PCR reads. The sample carries some 26,000 distinct CDR3 sequences, around 93% recorded once. Source material: CD8+ T cells from PBMCs. The receptors stem from a human donor with Susac syndrome.

V and J are TRBV6-5 and TRBJ2-1; D is perhaps TRBD1 (6 bases). V lost 6 bases, J lost 5 bases, and 14 bases lay in between. Germline V gene sequence: CDR1 MNHEY, CDR2 SVGAGI. This CDR3 has 14 residues. The CDR3 nucleotides are TGTGCCAGCAGCGACAGGAGATGGGACAATGAGCAGTTCTTC. Translated, it gives CASSDRRWDNEQFF.

The J gene is TRBJ1-1, the V gene TRBV6-1, with D perhaps matching TRBD1 (5 bases). Germline V CDR1 and CDR2: MNHNS, SASEGT. V gave up 4 bases and J gave up 0 bases, with 15 bases separating them. This CDR3 has 16 amino acids. The CDR3 sequence is CASSVTASRVNTEAFF. The CDR3 DNA follows: TGTGCCAGCAGTGTGACAGCCTCCCGAGTGAACACTGAAGCTTTCTTT.

The chain combines TRBV7-8 with TRBJ1-6, with D uncertain. The germline CDR1 and CDR2 sequences are SGHVS and FQNEAQ. V lost 6 bases and J lost 2, with 20 bases in between. The CDR3 has 18 residues. The CDR3 DNA sequence: TGTGCCAGCAGGGAAGCGATAGAAGAATTGGCCTATAATTCACCCCTCCACTTT. Protein product: CASREAIEELAYNSPLHF.

This chain's CDR3 is CASSPGRSHYNSPLHF. The CDR3 DNA follows: TGTGCCAGCTCACCTGGACGGAGTCACTATAATTCACCCCTCCACTTT. The chain has TRBV18 and TRBJ1-6; D unclear. V was cut by 3 bases and J by 3 bases, with 12 bases left in between. CDR3 length: 16 residues. The germline V gene encodes CDR1 KGHSH and CDR2 LQKENI.

This clonotype is a singleton in its sample. The chain employs TRBV6-5 and TRBJ2-5, with TRBD1 matching over 9 bases. Germline CDR1 and CDR2: MNHEY and SVGAGI. The ends lost 6 bases at V and 2 bases at J; junction bases unmatched: 4. This CDR3 comprises 14 residues. The CDR3 loop reads CASRPGQGQETQYF. CDR3 DNA: TGTGCCAGCAGACCGGGACAGGGTCAAGAGACCCAGTACTTC.

This chain uses TRBV5-7 with TRBJ2-7, with D possibly TRBD2 on 5 matching bases. TRBV5-7 is filed as an ORF, its function uncertain. Trimming shortened V by 0 bases and J by 3 bases, and 13 bases separated the two germline ends. The CDR3 totals 15 residues. CDR3 region: CASSLERELYYEQYF. CDR3 sequence (DNA): TGTGCCAGCAGCTTGGAGAGGGAATTGTACTACGAGCAGTACTTC.

In this sample, this clonotype turned up once. J is TRBJ1-2 and V is TRBV7-9; 7 bases match TRBD1. The germline V gene encodes CDR1 SEHNR and CDR2 FQNEAQ (reference sequence). J was trimmed by 4 bases and V by 4 bases; bases with no gene match: 6. This CDR3 has 14 amino acids. The CDR3 is CASSSLDRPYGYTF. DNA of the CDR3: TGTGCCAGCAGCTCTCTGGACAGGCCCTATGGCTACACCTTC.

CDR3: CASSYRKRDTQYF. The CDR3 DNA follows: TGTGCCAGCAGCTACCGCAAAAGAGATACGCAGTATTTT. The rearrangement joins TRBV7-2 to TRBJ2-3; no clear D. The V end lost 4 bases, the J end lost 5 bases, and 10 bases lay between the germline ends. The CDR3 is 13 amino acids. Germline V lookup: CDR1 SGHTA, CDR2 FQGNSA.

The chain has TRBV4-3 and TRBJ2-2, with 12 bases matching TRBD2. The CDR3 is 17 residues long. Germline-derived CDR1 and CDR2 are LGHNA and YSLEER. V gave up 0 bases and J gave up 4 bases; unmatched junction bases: 3. The CDR3 DNA sequence: TGCGCCAGCAGCCAAGATGTACTAGCGGGGGGCACCGGGGAGCTGTTTTTT. Residues: CASSQDVLAGGTGELFF.

This sequence joins TRBV6-1 and TRBJ2-1; no reliable D call. The CDR3 length is 20 residues. With 6 bases removed from V and 0 bases from J, the gap between germline ends came to 27 bases. The germline CDR1 and CDR2 sequences are MNHNS and SASEGT. In DNA, the CDR3 is TGTGCCAGCAGCCACCCTGTGAGCCCCGAGGTGACCCACTCCTACAATGAGCAGTTCTTC. Amino acid sequence: CASSHPVSPEVTHSYNEQFF.

The chain joins TRBV12-3 or TRBV12-4 to TRBJ2-2, with TRBD1 matching over 7 bases. The junction had 12 bases not matched to a gene; V was cut back by 8 bases and J by 0 bases. The CDR3 length is 17 residues. For the CDR3, the DNA is TGTGCCAGCTCTCAGGGGGTGGGCCTAACGAACACCGGGGAGCTGTTTTTT. Protein sequence: CASSQGVGLTNTGELFF.

This clonotype appeared once. The J gene is TRBJ2-5, the V gene TRBV23-1; D call uncertain. TRBV23-1 is treated as an ORF (open reading frame) with a function not yet certain. V lost 0 bases, J lost 2 bases, and 13 bases lay in between. The CDR3 consists of 16 residues. The CDR3 spells CASSQSRGPGQETQYF. In nucleotides, the CDR3 is TGCGCCAGCAGTCAATCTCGTGGTCCCGGGCAAGAGACCCAGTACTTC.

The chain carries TRBV10-3 and TRBJ2-7, with D perhaps assigned TRBD1 or TRBD2 (5 bases each). Germline loops: CDR1 ENHRY, CDR2 SYGVKD. Trimming shortened V by 2 bases and J by 4 bases, and 18 bases separated the two germline ends. There are 16 residues in the CDR3. The CDR3 DNA reads as TGTGCCATCAGTGAGGACCAGGGAGTTCTGCGGTACGAGCAGTACTTC. As protein: CAISEDQGVLRYEQYF.

This clonotype was counted a few times. CDR3 region: CSAGGKGFEQFF. CDR3 nucleotide sequence: TGCAGCGCCGGAGGGAAGGGTTTTGAGCAGTTCTTC. The V gene is TRBV29-1, the J gene TRBJ2-1; possible D gene TRBD2, 6 bases. Germline V CDR1 and CDR2: SQVTM, ANQGSEA. Trimming pared 7 bases from V and 9 bases from J, leaving 16 bases between. The CDR3 runs 12 residues.

The rearrangement joins TRBV18 to TRBJ2-7; TRBD1 aligns across 7 bases. The CDR3 covers 14 residues. The junction had 4 bases not matched to a gene; V was cut back by 0 bases and J by 5 bases. The V gene's germline CDR1 is KGHSH and CDR2 LQKENI. CDR3 region: CASSPPQGVHEQYF. DNA for the CDR3: TGTGCCAGCTCACCACCGCAGGGGGTCCACGAGCAGTACTTC.

The chain carries TRBV6-4 and TRBJ2-3, with 8 nucleotides matching TRBD2. CDR3 length: 15 residues. CDR1 and CDR2 from the germline V gene are MRHNA and SNTAGT. Losses at the gene ends were 0 bases for V and 1 base for J; bases not matched to a gene: 0. The CDR3 DNA is TGTGCCAGCAGTGACTCTAGCGGGGGCACAGATACGCAGTATTTT. Protein product: CASSDSSGGTDTQYF.

This chain uses TRBV6-5 with TRBJ2-7; TRBD1 is a possible D gene (6 bases). Trimming stripped 5 bases from V and 5 bases from J, with 13 bases between. Germline loops: CDR1 MNHEY, CDR2 SVGAGI. The CDR3 covers 13 residues. CDR3 in amino acids: CASSDATGNEQYF. For the CDR3, the DNA is TGTGCCAGCAGTGACGCGACAGGAAACGAGCAGTACTTC.

The chain recombines TRBV6-5 with TRBJ2-7; 7 nucleotides match TRBD1. Germline V gene data show CDR1 as MNHEY and CDR2 as SVGAGI. The CDR3 spans 15 residues. Unmatched junction bases numbered 5, after V lost 2 bases and J lost 1 base. This chain's CDR3 is CASSYTGTESYEQYF. In DNA form, the CDR3 reads TGTGCCAGCAGTTACACCGGGACAGAGTCCTACGAGCAGTACTTC.

The chain has TRBV11-2 and TRBJ1-1; D is ambiguous. This CDR3 is 13 amino acids long. Trimming removed 0 bases from V and 10 bases from J, with 12 bases in between. The germline V gene has CDR1 SGHAT and CDR2 FQNNGV. Here the CDR3 DNA reads TGTGCCAGCAGCTTAGATCTAGGTAGCCGAGCTTTCTTT. Encoded protein: CASSLDLGSRAFF.

The chain uses TRBV27 and TRBJ2-3; D gene uncertain. Trimming left V 3 bases short and J 5 bases short, with 6 bases between. Germline loops: CDR1 MNHEY, CDR2 SMNVEV (reference sequence). The CDR3 is 12 residues long. In DNA, the CDR3 is TGTGCCAGCAGTTTGGAAGGAGATACGCAGTATTTT. As protein: CASSLEGDTQYF.

This rearrangement joins TRBV6-2 or TRBV6-3 to TRBJ1-5, with 7 bases that match TRBD1. The CDR3 is 14 residues long. The germline V gene has CDR1 MNHEY and CDR2 SVGEGT. Losses at the gene ends were 2 bases for V and 6 bases for J; bases not matched to a gene: 4. The CDR3 region is CASSYGQESQPQHF. The CDR3 nucleotides are TGTGCCAGCAGTTACGGACAGGAAAGTCAGCCCCAGCATTTT.

The J gene is TRBJ1-1, the V gene TRBV7-9, with D possibly matching TRBD1 (5 bases). Germline-derived CDR1 and CDR2 are SEHNR and FQNEAQ (reference sequence). CDR3 length: 12 amino acids. The ends were cut back, 2 bases at V and 8 bases at J, with 9 bases in the middle. CDR3 nucleotides: TGTGCCAGCAGCTTATTCGGGGCGGAAGCTTTCTTT. Translated: CASSLFGAEAFF.

This rearrangement joins TRBV7-9 to TRBJ1-1; the D gene is possibly TRBD1 (6 bases). This CDR3 spans 17 amino acids. V lost 4 bases and J 1 base, leaving 19 bases between the germline ends. CDR1 is SEHNR, CDR2 FQNEAQ, per germline (reference sequence). DNA of the CDR3: TGTGCCAGCAGCTCCCACAGGGATATTTGGGAGAACACTGAAGCTTTCTTT. It codes for CASSSHRDIWENTEAFF.

The chain is built from TRBV3-1 and TRBJ2-7; 11 nucleotides align to TRBD2. The CDR3 contains 15 residues. The V segment lost 4 bases and the J segment 0 bases; nucleotides outside the gene matches: 2. Per germline, CDR1 LGHDT and CDR2 YNNKEL (reference sequence). The CDR3 sequence is CASSLTSGASYEQYF. The CDR3 nucleotides are TGTGCCAGCAGCCTGACTAGCGGGGCCTCCTACGAGCAGTACTTC.

This chain connects TRBV6-4 to TRBJ2-1; 8 nucleotides align to TRBD2. The germline gives CDR1 MRHNA, CDR2 SNTAGT. V was pared by 4 bases and J by 6 bases, with 8 bases of the junction left unmatched. The CDR3 sequence is 15 residues long. As DNA, the CDR3 is TGTGCCAGCAGTGTAAGGCGGGGGGCCCGCAATGAGCAGTTCTTC. It codes for CASSVRRGARNEQFF.

The V call is TRBV27, the J call TRBJ1-6, with D tentatively TRBD1 (5 bases). Trimming cost V 2 bases and J 7 bases, with 6 bases left between them. Germline CDR1 reads MNHEY; CDR2 reads SMNVEV (reference sequence). The CDR3 runs 13 residues. This CDR3 reads CASSLGGNSPLHF. In DNA, the CDR3 is TGTGCCAGCAGTTTAGGGGGAAATTCACCCCTCCACTTT.

The V and J genes are TRBV10-3 and TRBJ2-1; 8 nucleotides line up with TRBD1. V shed 6 bases, J shed 0 bases, and the junction held 7 bases outside the gene matches. Germline-derived CDR1 and CDR2 are ENHRY and SYGVKD. This CDR3 is built from 16 residues. The DNA for the CDR3 is TGTGCCATCAGCTCGTCACAGGGGGTCTCCTACAATGAGCAGTTCTTC. Residues: CAISSSQGVSYNEQFF.

This clonotype was seen more than once but under ten times. The J gene is TRBJ1-3, the V gene TRBV6-5, with no clear D. V lost 6 bases to trimming and J lost 1 base, with 10 bases between them. Germline CDR1 is MNHEY and CDR2 is SVGAGI. The CDR3 is 14 amino acids. The CDR3 spells CASSLDNSGNTIYF. CDR3 DNA: TGTGCCAGCAGCCTAGATAATTCTGGAAACACCATATATTTT.

The rearrangement joins TRBV28 to TRBJ1-3; a possible D gene is TRBD1 (5 bases). V dropped 3 bases and J dropped 3 bases, with 12 bases sitting between them. CDR3 size: 15 residues. The V gene's germline CDR1 is MDHEN and CDR2 SYDVKM. This chain's CDR3 is CASSFLGRGGNTIYF. The CDR3 DNA reads TGTGCCAGCAGTTTCTTAGGGAGGGGTGGAAACACCATATATTTT.

This chain joins TRBV28 and TRBJ2-2; 8 positions match TRBD1. CDR3 size: 16 residues. Germline V gene sequence: CDR1 MDHEN, CDR2 SYDVKM. V lost 3 bases, J lost 3 bases, and 6 bases stayed unmatched. CDR3 residues: CASSLSTGAYTGELFF. Written as DNA, the CDR3 is TGTGCCAGCAGTTTGTCGACAGGGGCTTACACCGGGGAGCTGTTTTTT. The whole variable domain, filled in from reference TRBV28 and TRBJ2-2, reads DVKVTQSSRYLVKRTGEKVFLECVQDMDHENMFWYRQDPGLGLRLIYFSYDVKMKEKGDIPEGYSVSREKKERFSLILESASTNQTSMYLCASSLSTGAYTGELFFGEGSRLTVL.

The sample holds one count of this clonotype. The chain couples TRBV11-2 to TRBJ1-1; TRBD1 might be the D (6 bases). Germline lookup yields CDR1 SGHAT and CDR2 FQNNGV. The CDR3 runs to 16 residues. Trimming removed 5 bases from V and 0 bases from J, with 16 bases in between. The CDR3 nucleotides read TGTGCCAGCAGCCTAGCGACAGGCCCCATGAACACTGAAGCTTTCTTT. Translation: CASSLATGPMNTEAFF.